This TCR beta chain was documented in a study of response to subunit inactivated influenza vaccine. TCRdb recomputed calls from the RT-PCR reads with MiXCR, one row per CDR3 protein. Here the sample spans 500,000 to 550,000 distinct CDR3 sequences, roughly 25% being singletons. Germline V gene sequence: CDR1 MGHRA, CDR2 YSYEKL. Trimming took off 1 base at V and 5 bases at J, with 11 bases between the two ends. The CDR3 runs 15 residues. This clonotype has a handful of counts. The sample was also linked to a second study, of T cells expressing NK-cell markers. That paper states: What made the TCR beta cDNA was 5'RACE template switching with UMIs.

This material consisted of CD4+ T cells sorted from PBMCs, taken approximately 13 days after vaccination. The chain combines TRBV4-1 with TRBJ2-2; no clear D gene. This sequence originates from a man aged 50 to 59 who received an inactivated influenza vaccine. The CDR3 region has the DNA TGCGCCAGCAGCCAAGGGTACGCCTTAACCGGGGAGCTGTTTTTT. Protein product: CASSQGYALTGELFF.